This entry features one T cell receptor (beta chain) sequence. This clone was recorded once. Its antigen has not been determined. Base qualities are missing; no much larger clone stands one base away. This specimen comes from a study of blood T cell repertoires in COVID-19 (TCRdb year 2020). As for the study more broadly: Samples covering the acute and convalescent phases of COVID-19 were provided by collaborators in the United States, Italy and Spain. The prospective study material was composed of cDNA or gDNA derived from T cells, B-cell-depleted T cells, or PBMCs. Subjects who had been exposed to COVID-19, were actively infected with it, or had recovered from it provided the deeply sampled blood TCRbeta repertoires that made up the dataset. A freely available public database, intended as a resource for researchers studying the immune response to SARS-CoV-2, is where the repertoires were released. The samples were drawn from the first 160 participants of the ongoing ImmuneRACE study and from 950 to 1,500 subjects provided by 6 global collaborators. Sample metadata almost always included a de-identified subject ID, COVID-19 status, age in years and sex. HLA class I and class II types, where available, came from metadata supplied by the sample provider rather than from assay-based typing.

The germline V and J ends show losses of 3 bases and 2 bases respectively, and no gene match explains 2 bases of the junction. Including cysteine and phenylalanine, the CDR3 has 15 amino acids. Only the CDR3 region is kept as DNA, spanning 45 bases read in frame from base 1. The germline V gene gives CDR1 as SGHRS and CDR2 as YFSETQ. TCRbeta CDR3 regions were amplified from genomic DNA by means of the immunoSEQ Assay, a bias-controlled multiplex PCR. As for the authors' bioinformatics: The number of nucleated cells in each sample was estimated from the amplification of reference gene primers within the assay. To quantify the absolute abundance of each unique TCRbeta CDR3 rearrangement, sequence reads were collapsed and filtered. Productive Simpson clonality was computed per sample as the square root of Simpson's diversity index over productive rearrangements. The table comes from immuneACCESS by way of TCRdb, which keeps in-frame sequences with V and J called. Part of the clones is missing from these tables; in studies checked, under half for an unresolved V gene and the rest for unknown reasons. The V and J calls and clone size are taken from that table; D and trimming were inferred from the DNA. Recorded for this sample are roughly 330,000 clones; approximately 86% of them occurred a single time. The ten most abundant clones make up approximately 10% of the sample.

Summary of the overall study and its limitations: The amount of clinical and demographic metadata varied by source and participant and was provided uncurated.

In Seattle, one collaborating source enrolled patients while the infection was active and tracked those patients longitudinally over the course of disease. Each collaborating institution followed its own protocols to collect whole blood in K2EDTA tubes. For TCRbeta analysis, collaborators shipped samples as frozen whole blood, isolated PBMCs, or DNA extracted from either of those sample types. Recombination linked TRBV5-1 to TRBJ2-7; 13 central bases correspond to TRBD2. Source material: peripheral blood. This TCR came from a man aged 25 to 40 with COVID-19, enrolled during active disease. The DNA sequence is as follows: TGCGCCAGCAGCTCGGGACTAGCGGGGCCCTACGAGCAGTACTTC. This sequence encodes CASSSGLAGPYEQYF.